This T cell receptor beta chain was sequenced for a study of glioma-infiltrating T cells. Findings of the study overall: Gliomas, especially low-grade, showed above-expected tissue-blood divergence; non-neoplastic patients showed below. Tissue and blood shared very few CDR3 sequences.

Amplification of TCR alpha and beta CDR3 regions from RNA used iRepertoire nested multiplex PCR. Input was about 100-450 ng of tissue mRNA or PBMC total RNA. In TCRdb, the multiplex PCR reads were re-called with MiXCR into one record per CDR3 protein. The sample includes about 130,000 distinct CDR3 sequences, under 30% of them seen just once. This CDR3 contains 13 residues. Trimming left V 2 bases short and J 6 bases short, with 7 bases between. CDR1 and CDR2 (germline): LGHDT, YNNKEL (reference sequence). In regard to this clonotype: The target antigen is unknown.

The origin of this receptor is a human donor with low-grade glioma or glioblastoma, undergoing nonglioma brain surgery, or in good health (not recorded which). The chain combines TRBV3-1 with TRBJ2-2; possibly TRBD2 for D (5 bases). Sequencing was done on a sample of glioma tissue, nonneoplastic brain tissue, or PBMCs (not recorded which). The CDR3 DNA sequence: TGTGCCAGCAGCCAAACGCGGGCCGGGGAGCTGTTTTTT. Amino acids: CASSQTRAGELFF. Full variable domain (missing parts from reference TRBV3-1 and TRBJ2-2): DTAVSQTPKYLVTQMGNDKSIKCEQNLGHDTMYWYKQDSKKFLKIMFSYNNKELIINETVPNRFSPKSPDKAHLNLHINSLELGDSAVYFCASSQTRAGELFFGEGSRLTVL.